A selection of T cell receptor beta chains follows, all from one sample in a study of cytotoxic CD8 clonotypes in ibrutinib-treated CLL. Clones were sequenced by immunoSEQ multiplex PCR, and TCRdb holds only the in-frame ones, with some missing. The sample holds roughly 53,000 clones, nearly 55% seen once. The sequences come from PBMCs, collected at disease progression, from a patient treated with ibrutinib. The receptors derive from a human donor with chronic lymphocytic leukemia. Both conserved end residues are part of each CDR3. The D gene is left open where the match is weak. Some rows have no size entry. The others give once, few or many, or a class for an expanded clone.

clone_size d_call j_call v_call cdr3_nt cdr3_aa
. TRBD1 TRBJ1-4 TRBV5-8 TGTGCCAGCAGCCCAGGGGGGGCTCTAGGGTCGGATAAACTGTTTTTT CASSPGGALGSDKLFF
once . TRBJ2-4 TRBV6-1 TGTGCCAGCACTAAGGGAGCTGAGGGGGAAAACATTCAGTACTTC CASTKGAEGENIQYF
. . TRBJ2-7 TRBV14 TGTGCCAGCACCCCAACTTGGGGCTCCTACGAGCAGTACTTC CASTPTWGSYEQYF
. . TRBJ1-2 TRBV28 TGTGCCAGCAGAGGCGGGCAGGGGATCGGTGGCTACACCTTC CASRGGQGIGGYTF
. . TRBJ2-1 TRBV7-9 TGTGCCAGCAGCTTTGCTAGCCTTGCCGAGCAGTTCTTC CASSFASLAEQFF
. . TRBJ2-7 TRBV28 TGTGCCAGCAGTCATGGACCCCTGTACGAGCAGTACTTC CASSHGPLYEQYF
. . TRBJ2-7 TRBV5-1 TGCGCCAGCAGCTGGCAGTCGGGCCCCTACGAGCAGTACTTC CASSWQSGPYEQYF
. . TRBJ2-5 TRBV7-9 TGTGCCAGCAGGGATGACTGGAGGGAGACCCAGTACTTC CASRDDWRETQYF
. . TRBJ1-2 TRBV7-8 TGTGCCAGCAGCCTCTCCAGGGGACGAGGCTACACCTTC CASSLSRGRGYTF
few . TRBJ2-7 TRBV2 TGTGCCAGCAGTACAGGATACTACGAGCAGTACTTC CASSTGYYEQYF
few . TRBJ1-2 TRBV7-8 TGTGCCAGCAGCTTAGCGCGTAGTCGGAATAACTATGGCTACACCTTC CASSLARSRNNYGYTF
. TRBD2 TRBJ2-7 TRBV2 TGTGCCAGCATCGGGCAGGGACAAACTAGCGGATTAGTTTCCTACGAGCAGTACTTC CASIGQGQTSGLVSYEQYF
. . TRBJ2-7 TRBV6-5 TGTGCCAGCAGTTACTCTGGCAGTTTGAGGTACGAGCAGTACTTC CASSYSGSLRYEQYF
. TRBD2 TRBJ2-1 TRBV6-1 TGTGCCAGCAAACTAGCGGGCGGCAATGAGCAGTTCTTC CASKLAGGNEQFF
few . TRBJ1-2 TRBV7-9 TGTGCCAGCAGCTTACTTACGTTGGCCCGGGGCTACACCTTC CASSLLTLARGYTF
. TRBD1 TRBJ1-2 TRBV6-6 TGTGCCAGCACCCTGAACAGGGGGGCCTATGGCTACACCTTC CASTLNRGAYGYTF
few TRBD1 TRBJ1-3 TRBV28 TGTGCCAGCAGTCTGACAGGGTATGGAAACACCATATATTTT CASSLTGYGNTIYF
few TRBD1 TRBJ2-7 TRBV19 TGTGCCAGTACTTGGACAGGGAGCTCCTACGAGCAGTACTTC CASTWTGSSYEQYF
. . TRBJ1-1 TRBV7-8 TGTGCCAGCAGCTTCCGGGACACAAACACTGAAGCTTTCTTT CASSFRDTNTEAFF
few . TRBJ1-5 TRBV7-2 TGTGCCAGCAGCCCCGACGGAGGGAATCCTGGTCAGCCCCAGCATTTT CASSPDGGNPGQPQHF
. . TRBJ1-4 TRBV18 TGTGCCAGCTCACCATCGGAGGCCGCAACTAATGAAAAACTGTTTTTT CASSPSEAATNEKLFF
. . TRBJ1-5 TRBV19 TGTGCCAGTATGAGCCTAGATAGCAATCAGCCCCAGCATTTT CASMSLDSNQPQHF
few . TRBJ1-6 TRBV4-1 TGCGCCAGCAGCGAAGAAGGGGCCAATTCACCCCTCCACTTT CASSEEGANSPLHF
. . TRBJ2-5 TRBV1 TGCACCAGACCGGGACAGGGGGCGACCCAGTACTTC CTRPGQGATQYF
few TRBD1 TRBJ2-7 TRBV7-9 TGTGCCAGCAGCTACCCGAGAGAGGGGGCAAAAACCTACGAGCAGTACTTC CASSYPREGAKTYEQYF
. TRBD1 TRBJ1-5 TRBV30 TGTGCCTGGAGTATAAGGACAGGGGGCAATCAGCCCCAGCATTTT CAWSIRTGGNQPQHF
. . TRBJ1-3 TRBV14 TGTGCCAGCAGCCAAGAGATCGCTTATGGAAACACCATATATTTT CASSQEIAYGNTIYF
. TRBD2 TRBJ2-7 TRBV7-2 TGTGCCAGCAGCCTGACTAGCGGGAAAACCTACGAGCAGTACTTC CASSLTSGKTYEQYF
. TRBD1 TRBJ1-5 TRBV27 TGTGCCAGCAGTTCACATACAGGGGGTCAGCCCCAGCATTTT CASSSHTGGQPQHF
. TRBD2 TRBJ2-3 TRBV11-2 TGTGCCAGCAGCCGGGGGGGGTCTGGAGATACGCAGTATTTT CASSRGGSGDTQYF
. . TRBJ1-2 TRBV29-1 TGCAGCGTAACAGGGTTCAAGGATGGCTACACCTTC CSVTGFKDGYTF
. . TRBJ2-7 TRBV27 TGTGCCAGCAGTTTTGGTCAGGGTCTCTACGAGCAGTACTTC CASSFGQGLYEQYF
. TRBD1 TRBJ1-1 TRBV11-1 TGTGCCAGCAGCCCGGGACAGAAGAACACTGAAGCTTTCTTT CASSPGQKNTEAFF
few . TRBJ2-7 TRBV5-1 TGCGCCAGCAGCTTGGAAGGGGCCTCCTACGAGCAGTACTTC CASSLEGASYEQYF
few TRBD2 TRBJ2-2 TRBV19 TGTGCCAGTAGTATGGGACTAGCGGGGTTCACCGGGGAGCTGTTTTTT CASSMGLAGFTGELFF
. . TRBJ2-7 TRBV4-1 TGCGCCAGCAGCCAAGACAGACAGGTTTTCTCCTACGAGCAGTACTTC CASSQDRQVFSYEQYF
. . TRBJ2-7 TRBV6-5 TGTGCCAGCAGTTACTCTCACGGGGGTACGTACGAGCAGTACTTC CASSYSHGGTYEQYF
few . TRBJ2-7 TRBV29-1 TGCAGCGTTGGTGGGGTTGTGGGCTACGAGCAGTACTTC CSVGGVVGYEQYF
. TRBD1 TRBJ2-7 TRBV15 TGTGCCACAAGCCTCCGGGACAGGTGGGACGAGCAGTACTTC CATSLRDRWDEQYF
. . TRBJ2-1 TRBV5-1 TGCGCCAGCAGCTTACAGGGCGTAAACAATGAGCAGTTCTTC CASSLQGVNNEQFF
. TRBD2 TRBJ2-7 TRBV6-1 TGTGCCAGCAGTGAACGCAGGACTAGCGGGACTAACGAGCAGTACTTC CASSERRTSGTNEQYF
. . TRBJ1-2 TRBV6-5 TGTGCCAGCAGTTACTCGACTCACGGGCTATATGGCTACACCTTC CASSYSTHGLYGYTF
. . TRBJ2-6 TRBV2 TGTGCCAGCAGTGAAAATCTCTCTGGGGCCAACGTCCTGACTTTC CASSENLSGANVLTF
few TRBD2 TRBJ2-3 TRBV11-3 TGTGCCAGCAGCTTAGACGGGACTAGCCTTTTCACAGATACGCAGTATTTT CASSLDGTSLFTDTQYF
. . TRBJ1-4 TRBV5-1 TGCGCCAGCAGCTCAGGGGATGCTAATGAAAAACTGTTTTTT CASSSGDANEKLFF
. . TRBJ1-6 TRBV2 TGTGCCAGCAGTGAAGCGTTTCGGCAGGGAAGATCACCCCTCCACTTT CASSEAFRQGRSPLHF
. TRBD2 TRBJ2-1 TRBV9 TGTGCCAGCAGCGGGGGGACTAGCTGGAGTGAGCAGTTCTTC CASSGGTSWSEQFF
. . TRBJ2-5 TRBV7-6 TGTGCCAGCAGCCCATTCCGGGGTGTCGGGGAGACCCAGTACTTC CASSPFRGVGETQYF
few TRBD1 TRBJ1-2 TRBV5-1 TGCGCCAGCAGCTTGGGCGGTGGACAGGGGCCGTATGGCTACACCTTC CASSLGGGQGPYGYTF
. TRBD2 TRBJ2-7 TRBV7-2 TGTGCCAGCAGCTTGGAGTCGGGAGCGGGAGGCTACGAGCAGTACTTC CASSLESGAGGYEQYF
. . TRBJ2-3 TRBV28 TGTGCCAGCACCCCCAACGTTCTGAGCACAGATACGCAGTATTTT CASTPNVLSTDTQYF
. TRBD1 TRBJ1-5 TRBV11-2 TGTGCCAGCAGCCCAAAATCGGACAGGAGCAATCAGCCCCAGCATTTT CASSPKSDRSNQPQHF
. . TRBJ2-2 TRBV5-1 TGCGCCAGCAGCTTGGCCGAGACCGGGGAGCTGTTTTTT CASSLAETGELFF
. . TRBJ1-2 TRBV10-3 TGTGCCACCACACCGCTCGACAGTCGCGGCTATGGCTACACCTTC CATTPLDSRGYGYTF
few TRBD1 TRBJ2-2 TRBV6-5 TGTGCCAGCAGTTCCGGACAGGGTTCAGCCGGGGAGCTGTTTTTT CASSSGQGSAGELFF
. TRBD1 TRBJ2-7 TRBV5-1 TGCGCCAGCAGCCCCAGGGGGCTCGACTCCTACGAGCAGTACTTC CASSPRGLDSYEQYF
. TRBD2 TRBJ2-1 TRBV14 TGTGCCAGCAGCCAGGGACTAGCGGAGTACAATGAGCAGTTCTTC CASSQGLAEYNEQFF
. . TRBJ1-2 TRBV27 TGTGCCAGCAGCCTACAGGGATCCGATGGCTACACCTTC CASSLQGSDGYTF
. TRBD1 TRBJ2-7 TRBV19 TGTGCCAGTAGTAGAATAGGGACAGGGGGCTACGAGCAGTACTTC CASSRIGTGGYEQYF